This TCR beta chain appears in the sequencing data of a study of T cells in Graves' hyperthyroidism and ophthalmopathy. Study details: Pretreatment peripheral blood was obtained at initial diagnosis.

This clonotype was recorded at least ten times. V was clipped by 2 bases and J by 2 bases, with 10 bases between them. The germline CDR1 and CDR2 sequences are KGHSH and LQKENI. CDR3 length: 15 residues. RNA transcripts were the template for amplifying TCR beta CDR3 regions. The HTBI set primed first-round TCR CDR3 RT-PCR. TCRdb recomputed calls from the multiplex PCR reads with MiXCR, one row per CDR3 protein. The repertoire holds roughly 550,000 distinct CDR3 sequences, with roughly 16% as singletons. A Clinical Activity Score of at least 3, a NOSPECS grade of at least 4 and a duration under 3 months were recorded in the ophthalmopathy patients. Uncontrolled infection, other autoimmune disease, pregnancy or lactation excluded patients. The study based diagnoses on clinical symptoms, serum thyroxine and TRAb, thyroid ultrasound and orbital computed tomography.

Material: blood. The sequence was obtained from a woman in her 30s with Graves' ophthalmopathy. This chain joins TRBV18 and TRBJ1-5; D gene ambiguous. Here the CDR3 DNA reads TGTGCCAGCTCACCAGCGCCGGACCGCAATCAGCCCCAGCATTTT. Amino acids: CASSPAPDRNQPQHF.